The rows below give T cell receptor beta chains drawn from one sample of a study of blood T cells in healthy people across ages. TCRdb used MiXCR to reprocess the 5' RACE reads, holding one entry per CDR3 protein. The sample has fewer than 2,000,000 distinct CDR3 sequences; more than 35% are singletons. Input material: blood. The receptors were gathered from a human donor in good health. Each CDR3 is given with its conserved first and last residue.

CDR3 protein: CASSWTGSYNEQYF; V gene: TRBV10-2; CDR3 length: 14
CDR3 protein: CAISGTRGAVEQFF; V gene: TRBV10-3; CDR3 length: 14
CDR3 protein: CASSYDGGGTDTQYF; V gene: TRBV6-8; CDR3 length: 15
CDR3 protein: CASSPPDRRENNEQFF; V gene: TRBV7-3; CDR3 length: 16
CDR3 protein: CSVGGDSYNEQFF; V gene: TRBV29-1; CDR3 length: 13
CDR3 protein: CASTGDPSGANVLTF; V gene: TRBV6-1; CDR3 length: 15
CDR3 protein: CSTTSRDRVKSDTQYF; V gene: TRBV20-1; CDR3 length: 16
CDR3 protein: CSVAGGRSTDTQYF; V gene: TRBV29-1; CDR3 length: 14
CDR3 protein: CASSLNLAADTQYF; V gene: TRBV7-2; CDR3 length: 14
CDR3 protein: CASSPPGLAGGREQFF; V gene: TRBV3-1; CDR3 length: 16
CDR3 protein: CATSSRDRGSEQYF; V gene: TRBV15; CDR3 length: 14
CDR3 protein: CASSYMEFGANVLTF; V gene: TRBV6-2/TRBV6-3; CDR3 length: 15
CDR3 protein: CASSPLLGPTRLLYGYTF; V gene: TRBV7-9; CDR3 length: 18
CDR3 protein: CASSLAVGGLYNEQFF; V gene: TRBV7-8; CDR3 length: 16
CDR3 protein: CASSQDRLGEQYF; V gene: TRBV6-5; CDR3 length: 13
CDR3 protein: CASSEFPRGDTEAFF; V gene: TRBV6-1; CDR3 length: 15
CDR3 protein: CSANPGRTGGNIQYF; V gene: TRBV20-1; CDR3 length: 15
CDR3 protein: CSVATTGEETQYF; V gene: TRBV29-1; CDR3 length: 13
CDR3 protein: CSTLGGSPGGYTF; V gene: TRBV29-1; CDR3 length: 13
CDR3 protein: CSAVAGGYSYNEQFF; V gene: TRBV20-1; CDR3 length: 15
CDR3 protein: CSVEVSGQGARGYTF; V gene: TRBV29-1; CDR3 length: 15
CDR3 protein: CASSLGLGGTMNTEAFF; V gene: TRBV5-4; CDR3 length: 17
CDR3 protein: CASADGQGSVLTF; V gene: TRBV7-3; CDR3 length: 13
CDR3 protein: CSARATSDYEQYF; V gene: TRBV20-1; CDR3 length: 13
CDR3 protein: CASSLVGGSLASYEQYF; V gene: TRBV7-3; CDR3 length: 17
CDR3 protein: CASKPGGGSTGSGYTF; V gene: TRBV28; CDR3 length: 16
CDR3 protein: CASKKAGASYEQYF; V gene: TRBV6-2/TRBV6-3; CDR3 length: 14
CDR3 protein: CSAPTGNTEAFF; V gene: TRBV20-1; CDR3 length: 12
CDR3 protein: CASSPRRTGELFF; V gene: TRBV11-3; CDR3 length: 13
CDR3 protein: CASSQVSRELFF; V gene: TRBV3-1; CDR3 length: 12
CDR3 protein: CSASLRGLVLYNEQFF; V gene: TRBV20-1; CDR3 length: 16
CDR3 protein: CASSLVSTGGNGYTF; V gene: TRBV7-9; CDR3 length: 15
CDR3 protein: CASKVGTSGTEAFF; V gene: TRBV27; CDR3 length: 14
CDR3 protein: CASSQDAETGIIDTQYF; V gene: TRBV4-2; CDR3 length: 17
CDR3 protein: CASSVTDSGRLNSPLHF; V gene: TRBV9; CDR3 length: 17
CDR3 protein: CASSVRGTSGEETQYF; V gene: TRBV9; CDR3 length: 16
CDR3 protein: CASKTGPYDEQFF; V gene: TRBV2; CDR3 length: 13
CDR3 protein: CASSDEGHGEAFF; V gene: TRBV5-1; CDR3 length: 13
CDR3 protein: CASSLGGQGAWGIQYF; V gene: TRBV11-2; CDR3 length: 16
CDR3 protein: CATRAPHYGYTF; V gene: TRBV15; CDR3 length: 12
CDR3 protein: CSAAQTGFEQETQYF; V gene: TRBV29-1; CDR3 length: 15
CDR3 protein: CASSYSWSGEASEAFF; V gene: TRBV6-6; CDR3 length: 16
CDR3 protein: CASSRDRSQATTQYF; V gene: TRBV2; CDR3 length: 15
CDR3 protein: CSARGYLAGGISSYNEQFF; V gene: TRBV20-1; CDR3 length: 19
CDR3 protein: CASTPMGLVETQYF; V gene: TRBV5-1; CDR3 length: 14
CDR3 protein: CASSKTSIAGGQAYEQYF; V gene: TRBV21-1; CDR3 length: 18
CDR3 protein: CARSRTSGVPTCYEQYF; V gene: TRBV7-3; CDR3 length: 17
CDR3 protein: CSVEGQGRYEQYF; V gene: TRBV29-1; CDR3 length: 13
CDR3 protein: CASSQEQGLAETQYF; V gene: TRBV4-2; CDR3 length: 15
CDR3 protein: CSGRGGLNTEAFF; V gene: TRBV29-1; CDR3 length: 13
CDR3 protein: CASSWTRQGPYEQYF; V gene: TRBV5-1; CDR3 length: 15
CDR3 protein: CASSLIPGEVSYEQYF; V gene: TRBV5-6; CDR3 length: 16
CDR3 protein: CASSLQIGQAYFISYTF; V gene: TRBV7-2; CDR3 length: 17
CDR3 protein: CASSQGVTGGDGYTF; V gene: TRBV4-2; CDR3 length: 15
CDR3 protein: CSAVDSGPKNIQYF; V gene: TRBV20-1; CDR3 length: 14
CDR3 protein: CASSWIPGFGDTQYF; V gene: TRBV5-1; CDR3 length: 15
CDR3 protein: CASSFGDIQETQYF; V gene: TRBV7-2; CDR3 length: 14